The 16 T cell receptor beta chains in this list originate from one sample, sequenced in a study of shared clonotypes between healthy human individuals (dated by TCRdb to 2019 to 2021). CD8 naive samples were obtained by positive selection for CCR7 among CD45RO-negative cells, yielding a CD45RA+CCR7+ population from which TemRA cells were excluded. Library preparation was by the immunoSEQ multiplex PCR assay. This is the immuneACCESS table as TCRdb keeps it, with only in-frame sequences that have V and J called. A part of the clones is gone; compared with another copy, unresolved V genes explain less than half, and the rest is unexplained. A total of about 2.2 million clones appear in this sample, about 94% of them only once. Under 2% of the sample goes to the ten largest clones. The sample was naive CD8+ T cells from PBMCs. According to the study, the label for this sample's cell subset or site signals: CD45RA+CCR7+. The receptors were gathered from a man aged 18 to 35 in good health. Some clones in this sample may be carry-over from other donors' samples.

The chain joins TRBV15 to TRBJ2-3; 8 positions match TRBD1. In germline, CDR1 is LNHNV, CDR2 YYDKDF (reference sequence). The CDR3 totals 20 residues. After removal of 5 bases from V and 2 bases from J, the junction contained 21 bases not matched to a gene. CDR3 in amino acids: CATSAPTGADLSEPTDTQYF. CDR3 DNA sequence: TGTGCCACCAGCGCCCCGACAGGGGCCGACTTAAGTGAACCCACAGATACGCAGTATTTT.

V is TRBV7-3 and J is TRBJ2-7, with 9 nucleotides matching TRBD2. The V and J ends lost 11 bases and 3 bases, in that order; junction bases with no gene match: 11. Germline V gives CDR1 SGHTA, CDR2 FQGTGA. CDR3 length: 14 amino acids. CDR3 amino acids: CACCLAGLFYEQYF. The CDR3 bases are TGTGCCTGCTGCCTAGCGGGGCTTTTCTACGAGCAGTACTTC.

The chain recombines TRBV7-3 with TRBJ2-3; D gene uncertain. Germline V CDR1 and CDR2: SGHTA, FQGTGA. The CDR3 is 16 amino acids. V lost 1 base and J 0 bases, leaving 11 bases between the germline ends. CDR3 sequence (DNA): TGTGCCAGCAGCTTAAACCCCCGTGGGAGCACAGATACGCAGTATTTT. Translating it yields CASSLNPRGSTDTQYF. Full variable domain (outside the CDR3, taken from reference TRBV7-3 and TRBJ2-3): GAGVSQTPSNKVTEKGKYVELRCDPISGHTALYWYRQSLGQGPEFLIYFQGTGAADDSGLPNDRFFAVRPEGSVSTLKIQRTERGDSAVYLCASSLNPRGSTDTQYFGPGTRLTVL.

This clone was picked up one time. The V call is TRBV29-1, the J call TRBJ1-4; TRBD1 matches at 7 bases. The J segment lost 0 bases and the V segment lost 4 bases, leaving 8 bases of the junction unmatched. The CDR3 extends over 16 amino acids. In germline, CDR1 is SQVTM, CDR2 ANQGSEA. The CDR3 sequence: CSVVLGDSATNEKLFF. The CDR3 DNA sequence: TGCAGCGTTGTCTTGGGGGACAGTGCAACTAATGAAAAACTGTTTTTT. Full variable domain (missing parts from reference TRBV29-1 and TRBJ1-4): SAVISQKPSRDICQRGTSLTIQCQVDSQVTMMFWYRQQPGQSLTLIATANQGSEATYESGFVIDKFPISRPNLTFSTLTVSNMSPEDSSIYLCSVVLGDSATNEKLFFGSGTQLSVL.

This chain uses TRBV19 with TRBJ2-1; 8 positions agree with TRBD2. Trimming cost V 5 bases and J 0 bases; bases outside gene matches: 3. This CDR3 comprises 15 residues. The V gene's germline CDR1 is LNHDA and CDR2 SQIVND (reference sequence). DNA for the CDR3: TGTGCCAGTAGTGCGGGACTAGGCTCCTACAATGAGCAGTTCTTC. Translation gives CASSAGLGSYNEQFF.

The chain employs TRBV9 and TRBJ2-3; possible D gene TRBD2, 6 bases. The germline V gene encodes CDR1 SGDLS and CDR2 YYNGEE. Trimming removed 6 bases from V and 2 bases from J, with 16 bases in between. The CDR3 has 15 residues. The CDR3 DNA is TGTGCCAGCACCGTCGGAGGGGCTGACACAGATACGCAGTATTTT. Its protein is CASTVGGADTDTQYF.

The chain has TRBV28 and TRBJ2-1; 9 nucleotides align to TRBD1. The germline CDR1 and CDR2 sequences are MDHEN and SYDVKM. The V gene end was trimmed by 11 bases and the J gene end by 2 bases; junction bases not matched to a gene: 10. The CDR3 length is 15 residues. This CDR3 reads CAGGTGTGTYNEQFF. CDR3 DNA: TGTGCCGGGGGAACCGGGACAGGGACCTACAATGAGCAGTTCTTC.

The chain combines TRBV7-2 with TRBJ2-7, with D tentatively TRBD2 (6 bases). V was clipped by 3 bases and J by 6 bases, with 15 bases between them. Per germline, CDR1 SGHTA and CDR2 FQGNSA. This CDR3 has 14 amino acids. DNA of the CDR3: TGTGCCAGCAGCTTGCGGGGCACTGGCGTCGAGCAGTACTTC. It encodes CASSLRGTGVEQYF.

The chain has TRBV12-5 and TRBJ2-3, with TRBD2 matching 10 bases. J gave up 7 bases and V 6 bases, and 10 bases lay outside the gene matches. Germline-derived CDR1 and CDR2 are LGHNT and FRNRAP. This CDR3 comprises 15 residues. For the CDR3, the DNA is TGTGCTAGTGGGGTCCTAGCGGGAGAGGAAAATACGCAGTATTTT. Translation: CASGVLAGEENTQYF.

This sequence joins TRBV5-8 and TRBJ2-7; no reliable D call. Germline V gene lookup returns CDR1 SGHTS and CDR2 YDEGEE. The V end was cut by 3 bases, the J end by 0 bases, with 16 bases between. CDR3 size: 16 residues. CDR3 in amino acids: CASSSRFGINSYEQYF. The DNA for the CDR3 is TGTGCCAGCAGCTCCAGGTTTGGAATAAACTCCTACGAGCAGTACTTC.

The chain carries TRBV29-1 and TRBJ2-5; 10 bases map to TRBD2. Germline assignment: CDR1 SQVTM and CDR2 ANQGSEA. V trimming: 3 bases; J trimming: 2 bases; junction bases outside the gene matches: 9. The CDR3 totals 16 residues. DNA for the CDR3: TGCAGCGTTGATCCCCTAGCGGGAGACCCGCAAGAGACCCAGTACTTC. It translates to CSVDPLAGDPQETQYF.

The chain employs TRBV15 and TRBJ1-1; 7 nucleotides agree with TRBD1. The CDR3 totals 13 residues. J gave up 5 bases and V 6 bases, and 6 bases lay outside the gene matches. Germline CDR1 LNHNV, CDR2 YYDKDF (reference sequence). The CDR3 spells CATRGTEGTEAFF. The CDR3 nucleotides are TGTGCCACCAGAGGGACAGAGGGTACTGAAGCTTTCTTT. Complete variable domain (other parts from reference TRBV15 and TRBJ1-1): DAMVIQNPRYQVTQFGKPVTLSCSQTLNHNVMYWYQQKSSQAPKLLFHYYDKDFNNEADTPDNFQSRRPNTSFCFLDIRSPGLGDTAMYLCATRGTEGTEAFFGQGTRLTVV.

This chain links TRBV27 with TRBJ1-4, with a tentative D call TRBD1 (5 bases). Germline V lookup: CDR1 MNHEY, CDR2 SMNVEV (reference sequence). V dropped 1 base and J dropped 3 bases, with 9 bases sitting between them. The CDR3 has 15 residues. This chain's CDR3 is CASSLWGDPNEKLFF. The DNA of the CDR3 is TGTGCCAGCAGTTTATGGGGGGACCCTAATGAAAAACTGTTTTTT.

The CDR3 DNA reads as TGTGCCAGCAGCTTACCCCTTAGGGGAGGGTTTGTATACGAGCAGTACTTC. This gives the protein CASSLPLRGGFVYEQYF. The chain joins TRBV11-2 to TRBJ2-7; 7 bases fit TRBD2. The CDR3 sequence is 17 residues long. Germline V lookup: CDR1 SGHAT, CDR2 FQNNGV. V trimming: 2 bases; J trimming: 4 bases; junction bases outside the gene matches: 14.

This chain uses TRBV27 with TRBJ2-1; TRBD2 aligns across 11 bases. The trim removed 5 bases at V and 1 base at J, leaving 4 bases unmatched. The germline CDR1 and CDR2 sequences are MNHEY and SMNVEV (reference sequence). The CDR3 extends over 16 amino acids. The CDR3 DNA reads TGTGCCAGCAGTCTTAGCGGGAGGGTATCCTACAATGAGCAGTTCTTC. It yields the protein CASSLSGRVSYNEQFF.

For this clone: The sample has other DNA sequences that encode this CDR3 too. This chain joins TRBV5-4 and TRBJ2-7; 7 nucleotides line up with TRBD1. Germline V lookup: CDR1 SGHNT, CDR2 YYREEE (reference sequence). J lost 4 bases, V lost 1 base, and 5 bases had no gene match. There are 14 residues in the CDR3. The CDR3 loop is CASSLTGESYEQYF. CDR3 bases: TGTGCCAGCAGCTTGACAGGGGAGAGTTACGAGCAGTACTTC.